One and the same sample provided the 27 T cell receptor beta chains below, sequenced in a study of CD8+ T cells in alopecia areata. Treatment here: oral pan-JAK inhibitor, 5-10 mg twice daily. TCR sequencing used cDNA made by reverse transcription of extracted RNA. Only in-frame clones appear in the TCRdb table, and some are missing; sequencing was by immunoSEQ multiplex PCR. This sample has some 200,000 clones, with nearly 60% found just once. The sample in question was CD4+ T cells sorted from blood, obtained at week 24, from a patient treated with tofacitinib. The receptors shown here come from a human donor with alopecia areata.

V and J are TRBV5-4 and TRBJ2-2; TRBD2 matches 11 bases. The CDR3 contains 16 residues. Germline CDR1 is SGHNT and CDR2 is YYREEE (reference sequence). The trim removed 3 bases at V and 3 bases at J, leaving 4 bases unmatched. The CDR3 region has the DNA TGTGCCAGCAGCTGGGGACTAGCGGTGGACACCGGGGAGCTGTTTTTT. Protein: CASSWGLAVDTGELFF.

J is TRBJ2-3 and V is TRBV10-3; 8 nucleotides match TRBD1. The trim removed 3 bases at V and 0 bases at J, leaving 2 bases unmatched. Germline V gives CDR1 ENHRY, CDR2 SYGVKD. The CDR3 is made up of 15 amino acids. CDR3 region: CAISDRTGSTDTQYF. The CDR3 DNA sequence: TGTGCCATCAGTGATAGGACAGGGAGCACAGATACGCAGTATTTT.

This clone was observed a handful of times. The chain carries TRBV4-3 and TRBJ2-5; D perhaps matches TRBD1 (6 bases). V shed 1 base and J shed 5 bases, with 20 bases lying between them. CDR3 length: 17 residues. Germline CDR1 LGHNA, CDR2 YSLEER. The CDR3 coding sequence is TGCGCCAGCAGCCAAGGGCCAAGCAGGGGCCCCAGGGAGACCCAGTACTTC. Protein product: CASSQGPSRGPRETQYF.

The chain is built from TRBV2 and TRBJ2-2; D call uncertain. Trimming took off 5 bases at V and 3 bases at J, with 4 bases between the two ends. CDR3 length: 12 amino acids. Germline V gene data show CDR1 as SNHLY and CDR2 as FYNNEI. This CDR3 is CASSTYTGELFF. The CDR3 DNA follows: TGTGCCAGCAGTACTTACACCGGGGAGCTGTTTTTT.

CDR3 bases: TGCGCCAGCAGCCAACGGCGTGGGGTTGTCTATGGCTACACCTTC. It codes for CASSQRRGVVYGYTF. The chain employs TRBV4-1 and TRBJ1-2; D gene unclear. Germline V gives CDR1 MGHRA, CDR2 YSYEKL. This CDR3 spans 15 amino acids. Trimming stripped 2 bases from V and 4 bases from J, with 14 bases between.

In its sample, this clone was seen a few times. This sequence joins TRBV5-1 and TRBJ2-5; possible D gene TRBD2, 6 bases. CDR1 SGHRS and CDR2 YFSETQ come from the germline V gene. The CDR3 is 14 residues long. Between the trimmed V and J ends, which lost 4 bases and 4 bases, there was a span of 14 bases. CDR3 sequence reads: CASSRSSALETQYF. The CDR3 DNA sequence: TGCGCCAGCAGCCGATCTAGCGCCTTAGAGACCCAGTACTTC.

A single count supports this clone. This chain uses TRBV29-1 with TRBJ2-1; 10 bases line up with TRBD1. CDR3 length equals 14 residues. The germline gives CDR1 SQVTM, CDR2 ANQGSEA. Unmatched junction bases numbered 3, after V lost 2 bases and J lost 5 bases. CDR3: CSVELGTGDNEQFF. The DNA of the CDR3 is TGCAGCGTTGAACTCGGGACAGGGGACAATGAGCAGTTCTTC.

The gene calls are TRBV30 and TRBJ2-3; TRBD2 agrees at 7 bases. CDR1 and CDR2 (germline): GTSNPN, SVGIG (reference sequence). J was trimmed by 0 bases and V by 5 bases; bases with no gene match: 5. The CDR3 has 14 amino acids. CDR3 amino acids: CAWQISGSTDTQYF. CDR3 nucleotide sequence: TGTGCCTGGCAAATTAGCGGGAGCACAGATACGCAGTATTTT. Filled out from reference TRBV30 and TRBJ2-3, the complete variable domain reads SQTIHQWPATLVQPVGSPLSLECTVEGTSNPNLYWYRQAAGRGLQLLFYSVGIGQISSEVPQNLSASRPQDRQFILSSKKLLLSDSGFYLCAWQISGSTDTQYFGPGTRLTVL.

The rearrangement links TRBV18 to TRBJ1-1, with D perhaps TRBD1 (5 bases). This CDR3 has 16 residues. V was clipped by 6 bases and J by 0 bases, with 17 bases between them. Germline lookup yields CDR1 KGHSH and CDR2 LQKENI. The CDR3 is CASSPLEGLMNTEAFF. The CDR3 nucleotides read TGTGCCAGCTCGCCTCTTGAGGGGCTCATGAACACTGAAGCTTTCTTT.

The sample holds a few counts of this clone. The same CDR3 is also encoded by other DNA sequences in this sample. This sequence joins TRBV29-1 and TRBJ2-7, with D possibly matching TRBD1 (6 bases). CDR3 size: 11 residues. Germline-derived CDR1 and CDR2 are SQVTM and ANQGSEA. The germline V and J ends were trimmed by 6 bases and 6 bases, with 12 bases remaining between them. CDR3 bases: TGCAGCGTGGGGAACAGGGTCGAGCAGTACTTC. This translates into CSVGNRVEQYF.

This clone has just a few counts. The chain links TRBV2 to TRBJ2-3; 9 bases match TRBD2. J was trimmed by 6 bases and V by 6 bases; bases with no gene match: 4. Germline-derived CDR1 and CDR2 are SNHLY and FYNNEI. The CDR3 sequence is 13 residues long. This chain's CDR3 is CASRAGGPDTQYF. The CDR3 region has the DNA TGTGCCAGCAGGGCGGGGGGGCCGGATACGCAGTATTTT.

V gene TRBV6-6 combines with J gene TRBJ2-2, with a tentative D call TRBD2 (6 bases). V was pared by 6 bases and J by 5 bases, with 13 bases between. This CDR3 comprises 14 residues. CDR1 is MNHNY, CDR2 SVGAGI, per germline (reference sequence). CDR3 nucleotides: TGTGCCAGCAGGGAGGGCCAGCCTACCGGGGAGCTGTTTTTT. Translation: CASREGQPTGELFF.

The chain employs TRBV25-1 and TRBJ2-1; the D gene is possibly TRBD1 (5 bases). Between the trimmed V and J ends, which lost 3 bases and 2 bases, there was a span of 14 bases. The CDR3 has 16 amino acids. The germline V gene encodes CDR1 MGHDK and CDR2 SYGVNS. CDR3 in DNA: TGTGCCAGCAGTGACCGGCAGGGCCCGGCCTACAATGAGCAGTTCTTC. It specifies CASSDRQGPAYNEQFF.

This clone appeared a single time. V gene TRBV30 combines with J gene TRBJ2-1; D unresolved. The germline CDR1 and CDR2 sequences are GTSNPN and SVGIG (reference sequence). Trimming removed 2 bases at V and 12 bases at J, with 11 bases between. CDR3 length: 11 amino acids. The CDR3 DNA follows: TGTGCCTGGAGTAGCAGGCTAGTGCAGTTCTTC. The encoded protein is CAWSSRLVQFF.

This clone was found a few times. The gene calls are TRBV5-8 and TRBJ2-1; 9 nucleotides agree with TRBD1. V lost 3 bases and J lost 4; bases outside the gene matches: 2. Germline CDR1 is SGHTS and CDR2 is YDEGEE. There are 14 residues in the CDR3. For the CDR3, the DNA is TGTGCCAGCAGCTACGGGACAGGGTACAATGAGCAGTTCTTC. Protein: CASSYGTGYNEQFF.

The CDR3 DNA sequence: TGTGCCAGCAGTTACTTAGCAGGGCAAGGCTACACCTTC. Protein product: CASSYLAGQGYTF. The chain carries TRBV6-5 and TRBJ1-2; D is possibly TRBD1 (5 bases). Germline loops: CDR1 MNHEY, CDR2 SVGAGI. The CDR3 extends over 13 amino acids. The V end was cut by 1 base, the J end by 8 bases, with 11 bases between.

The V gene is TRBV5-1, the J gene TRBJ1-4; 7 bases line up with TRBD1. CDR3 length: 14 residues. After removal of 4 bases from V and 7 bases from J, the junction contained 7 bases not matched to a gene. Germline-derived CDR1 and CDR2 are SGHRS and YFSETQ. The CDR3: CASSQGQVGEKLFF. The CDR3 bases are TGCGCCAGCAGCCAAGGACAGGTCGGTGAAAAACTGTTTTTT.

This clone was recorded a few times. V is TRBV29-1 and J is TRBJ1-2, with TRBD1 matching over 8 bases. In germline, CDR1 is SQVTM, CDR2 ANQGSEA. The ends lost 2 bases at V and 8 bases at J; junction bases unmatched: 13. The CDR3 spans 15 residues. The CDR3 sequence: CSVERLDREAGGYTF. CDR3 nucleotides: TGCAGCGTTGAACGCCTGGACAGGGAGGCGGGAGGCTACACCTTC.

The V call is TRBV7-9, the J call TRBJ2-5; D not resolved. Trimming cost V 5 bases and J 1 base, with 11 bases left between them. Per the germline V gene, CDR1 is SEHNR and CDR2 is FQNEAQ (reference sequence). This CDR3 has 14 amino acids. In nucleotides, the CDR3 is TGTGCCAGCAGCCCTCAGCTTCTCCAAGAGACCCAGTACTTC. This gives the protein CASSPQLLQETQYF.

The chain has TRBV7-2 and TRBJ2-5; no firm D call. Between the trimmed V and J ends, which lost 1 base and 2 bases, there was a span of 8 bases. Germline V gives CDR1 SGHTA, CDR2 FQGNSA. The CDR3 length is 14 residues. The CDR3 loop is CASSLGRQQETQYF. CDR3 DNA sequence: TGTGCCAGCAGCTTAGGTCGGCAGCAAGAGACCCAGTACTTC.

The V and J genes are TRBV5-6 and TRBJ1-1; no clear D gene. This CDR3 is built from 13 residues. Trimming stripped 0 bases from V and 3 bases from J, with 6 bases between. The germline gives CDR1 SGHDT, CDR2 YYEEEE. In nucleotides, the CDR3 is TGTGCCAGCAGCTTGGCGTCATACACTGAAGCTTTCTTT. Amino acids: CASSLASYTEAFF.

The chain uses TRBV18 and TRBJ2-5; perhaps TRBD1 as D (5 bases). Germline-derived CDR1 and CDR2 are KGHSH and LQKENI. The CDR3 has 13 amino acids. V lost 3 bases, J lost 5 bases, and 10 bases lay in between. Here the CDR3 reads CASSPRAAETQYF. The CDR3 DNA is TGTGCCAGCTCACCCAGGGCGGCGGAGACCCAGTACTTC. The full variable domain, completed using reference TRBV18 and TRBJ2-5, is NAGVMQNPRHLVRRRGQEARLRCSPMKGHSHVYWYRQLPEEGLKFMVYLQKENIIDESGMPKERFSAEFPKEGPSILRIQQVVRGDSAAYFCASSPRAAETQYFGPGTRLLVL.

This clone occurred a few times. CDR3 DNA sequence: TGCGCCAGCAGCTTGTCGGGTCTAGTGGTTGACGAGCAGTACTTC. It encodes CASSLSGLVVDEQYF. This rearrangement joins TRBV5-1 to TRBJ2-7, with D unresolved. The CDR3 runs to 15 residues. CDR1 SGHRS and CDR2 YFSETQ come from the germline V gene. V lost 1 base and J lost 5, with 16 bases in between.

This rearrangement joins TRBV4-3 to TRBJ2-7; 9 positions agree with TRBD1. Looked up from germline, CDR1 is LGHNA and CDR2 is YSLEER. Losses at the gene ends were 4 bases for V and 3 bases for J; bases not matched to a gene: 7. The CDR3 sequence is 15 residues long. CDR3 amino acids: CASSLGTGRNYEQYF. CDR3 nucleotide sequence: TGCGCCAGCAGCCTAGGGACAGGGAGAAACTACGAGCAGTACTTC.

CDR3 in amino acids: CASSSPGQLYNEQFF. In nucleotides, the CDR3 is TGTGCCAGCAGTTCGCCGGGACAGTTATACAATGAGCAGTTCTTC. V gene TRBV28 combines with J gene TRBJ2-1, with 7 bases fitting TRBD1. This CDR3 is built from 15 residues. Trimming cost V 4 bases and J 4 bases; bases outside gene matches: 7. CDR1 and CDR2 (germline): MDHEN, SYDVKM.

This chain joins TRBV4-1 and TRBJ2-3; TRBD2 matches at 9 bases. CDR3 length equals 17 residues. After removal of 4 bases from V and 2 bases from J, the junction contained 10 bases not matched to a gene. The germline V gene encodes CDR1 MGHRA and CDR2 YSYEKL. This CDR3 reads CASSPPRKGLATDTQYF. The CDR3 coding sequence is TGCGCCAGCAGCCCGCCGCGAAAGGGACTAGCCACAGATACGCAGTATTTT.

This chain uses TRBV4-3 with TRBJ2-1, with D possibly TRBD2 on 5 matching bases. Looked up from germline, CDR1 is LGHNA and CDR2 is YSLEER. V was pared by 1 base and J by 5 bases, with 9 bases between. The CDR3 covers 14 residues. The CDR3 nucleotides read TGCGCCAGCAGCCAAGTTCCCGGGGACAATGAGCAGTTCTTC. It is translated as CASSQVPGDNEQFF.